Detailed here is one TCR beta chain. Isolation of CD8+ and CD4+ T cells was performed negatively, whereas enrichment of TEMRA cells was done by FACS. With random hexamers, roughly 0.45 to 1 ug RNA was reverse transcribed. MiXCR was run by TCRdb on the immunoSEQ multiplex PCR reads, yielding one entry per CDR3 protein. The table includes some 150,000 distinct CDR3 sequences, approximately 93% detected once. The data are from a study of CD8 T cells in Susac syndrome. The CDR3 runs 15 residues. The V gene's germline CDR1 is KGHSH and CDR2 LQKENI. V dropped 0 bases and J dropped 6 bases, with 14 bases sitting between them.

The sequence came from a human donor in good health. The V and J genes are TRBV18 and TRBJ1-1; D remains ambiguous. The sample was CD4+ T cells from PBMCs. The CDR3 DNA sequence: TGTGCCAGCTCACCACCCGGCCAGGTGGGCGCTGAAGCTTTCTTT. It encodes CASSPPGQVGAEAFF.